This TCR beta chain was sequenced for a study of beta chain features in type 1 diabetes. Expressed TCRB transcripts were sequenced because the entire RNA isolate underwent reverse transcription. Profiled with immunoSEQ multiplex PCR; TCRdb holds only in-frame clones, not every one. This table has hundreds of thousands of clones, approximately 15% appearing once. Turning to this clone: Its antigen is unidentified.

Each of the CD4+ naive, central memory, regulatory and stem cell-like memory populations was sorted via CD45RO/CCR7/CD25/CD127/CD95/CD27. CDR1 and CDR2 (germline): MNHEY, SVGAGI. Trimming removed 6 bases from V and 5 bases from J, with 11 bases in between. This CDR3 contains 13 residues. Study-wide findings and caveats: In all four CD4+ subsets, TCRB CDR3 length was significantly, moderately reduced in type 1 diabetes. Fewer junction insertions and more nucleotide deletions appeared in type 1 diabetes patients.

Input material: naive CD4+ T cells from blood. The chain links TRBV6-5 to TRBJ2-1; tentatively, D is TRBD1 (5 bases). This TCR was recovered from a man aged 18 to 35 with type 1 diabetes. CDR3 region: CASRQTVNNEQFF. The CDR3 DNA reads as TGTGCCAGCAGACAGACAGTCAACAATGAGCAGTTCTTC.